This T cell receptor beta chain was retrieved from a study of cytomegalovirus exposure and HLA in healthy donors. Findings of the study overall: Later analysis identified several of the most significant clusters that appeared linked to common viral pathogens.

About this clone itself: Antigen: not known.

PCR amplification relied on 60 Vbeta primers (plus 13 Jbeta primers). Here immunoSEQ multiplex PCR was the method, and the copy in TCRdb shows in-frame clones only, minus some. The sample holds about 45,000 clones, around 73% seen once. The CDR3 totals 12 residues. Germline values: CDR1 MGHDK, CDR2 SYGVNS. V lost 8 bases to trimming and J lost 3 bases, with 11 bases between them. The TCR was taken from a woman aged 30 to 39 in good health and CMV-seronegative. This chain connects TRBV25-1 to TRBJ2-7; tentative D call: TRBD2 (5 bases). Source material: PBMCs. The CDR3: CASSHAGYEQYF. The CDR3 nucleotides are TGTGCCAGCTCCCACGCGGGCTACGAGCAGTACTTC.